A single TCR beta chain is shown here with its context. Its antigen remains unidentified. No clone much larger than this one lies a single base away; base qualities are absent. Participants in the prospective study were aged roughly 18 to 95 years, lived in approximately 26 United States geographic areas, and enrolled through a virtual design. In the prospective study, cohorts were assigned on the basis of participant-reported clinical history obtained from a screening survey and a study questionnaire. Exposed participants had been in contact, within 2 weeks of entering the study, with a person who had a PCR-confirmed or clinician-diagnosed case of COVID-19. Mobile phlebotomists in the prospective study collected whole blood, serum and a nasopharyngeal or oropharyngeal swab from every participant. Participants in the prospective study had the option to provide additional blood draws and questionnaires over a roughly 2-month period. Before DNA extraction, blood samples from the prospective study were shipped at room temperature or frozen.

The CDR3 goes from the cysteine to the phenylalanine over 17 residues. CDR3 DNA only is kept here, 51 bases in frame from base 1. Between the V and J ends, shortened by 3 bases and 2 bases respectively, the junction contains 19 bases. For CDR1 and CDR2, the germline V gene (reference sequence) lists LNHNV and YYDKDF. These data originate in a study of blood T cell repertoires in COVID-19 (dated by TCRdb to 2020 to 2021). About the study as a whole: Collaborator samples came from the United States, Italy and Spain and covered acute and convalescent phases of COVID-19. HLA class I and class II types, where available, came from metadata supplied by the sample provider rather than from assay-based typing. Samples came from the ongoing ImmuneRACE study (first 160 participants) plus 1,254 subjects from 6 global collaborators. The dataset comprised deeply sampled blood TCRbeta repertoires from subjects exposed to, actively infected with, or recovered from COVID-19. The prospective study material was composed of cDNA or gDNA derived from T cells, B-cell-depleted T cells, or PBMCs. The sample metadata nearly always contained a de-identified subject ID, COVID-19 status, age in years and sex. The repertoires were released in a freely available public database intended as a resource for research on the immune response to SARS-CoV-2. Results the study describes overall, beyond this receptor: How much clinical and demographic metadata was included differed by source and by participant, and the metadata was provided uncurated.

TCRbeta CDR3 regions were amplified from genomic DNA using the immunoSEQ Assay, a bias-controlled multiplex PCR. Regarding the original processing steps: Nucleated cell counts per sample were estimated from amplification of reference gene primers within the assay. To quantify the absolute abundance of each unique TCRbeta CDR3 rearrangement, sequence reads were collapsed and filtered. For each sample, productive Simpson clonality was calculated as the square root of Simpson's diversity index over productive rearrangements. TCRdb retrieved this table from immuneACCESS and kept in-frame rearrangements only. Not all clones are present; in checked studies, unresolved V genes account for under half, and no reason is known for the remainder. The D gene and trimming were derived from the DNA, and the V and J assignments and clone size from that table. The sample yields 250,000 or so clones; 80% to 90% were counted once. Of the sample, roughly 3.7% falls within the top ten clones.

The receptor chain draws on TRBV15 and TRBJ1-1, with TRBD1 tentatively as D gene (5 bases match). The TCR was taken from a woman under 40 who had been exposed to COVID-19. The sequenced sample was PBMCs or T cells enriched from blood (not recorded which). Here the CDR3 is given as CATSSRLAREANTEAFF. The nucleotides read TGTGCCACCAGCAGCCGATTGGCCAGGGAGGCCAACACTGAAGCTTTCTTT. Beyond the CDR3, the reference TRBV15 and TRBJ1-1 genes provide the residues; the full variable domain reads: DAMVIQNPRYQVTQFGKPVTLSCSQTLNHNVMYWYQQKSSQAPKLLFHYYDKDFNNEADTPDNFQSRRPNTSFCFLDIRSPGLGDTAMYLCATSSRLAREANTEAFFGQGTRLTVV.